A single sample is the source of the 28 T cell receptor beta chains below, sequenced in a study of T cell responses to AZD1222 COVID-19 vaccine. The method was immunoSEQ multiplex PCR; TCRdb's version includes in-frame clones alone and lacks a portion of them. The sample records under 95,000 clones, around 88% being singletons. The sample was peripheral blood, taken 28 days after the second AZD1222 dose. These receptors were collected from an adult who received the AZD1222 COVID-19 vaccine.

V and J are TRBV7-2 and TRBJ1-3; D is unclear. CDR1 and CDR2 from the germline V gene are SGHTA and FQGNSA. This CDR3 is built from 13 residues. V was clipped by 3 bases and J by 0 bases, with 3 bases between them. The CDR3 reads CASSFLSGNTIYF. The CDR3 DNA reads TGTGCCAGCAGCTTCCTCTCTGGAAACACCATATATTTT.

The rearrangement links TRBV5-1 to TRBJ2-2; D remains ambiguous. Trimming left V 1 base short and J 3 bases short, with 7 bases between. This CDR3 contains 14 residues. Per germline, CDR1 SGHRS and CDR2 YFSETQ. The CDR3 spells CASSLSPDTGELFF. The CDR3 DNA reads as TGCGCCAGCAGCTTGAGCCCGGACACCGGGGAGCTGTTTTTT.

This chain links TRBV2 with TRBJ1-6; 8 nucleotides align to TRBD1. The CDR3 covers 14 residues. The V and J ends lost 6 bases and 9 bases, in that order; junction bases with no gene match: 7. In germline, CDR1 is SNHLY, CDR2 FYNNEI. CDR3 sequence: CASRPGQGSSPLHF. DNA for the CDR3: TGTGCCAGCAGACCCGGACAGGGTAGTTCACCCCTCCACTTT.

In DNA, the CDR3 is TGCGCCAGCAGTTTTGGGGAGACCCAGTACTTC. It yields the protein CASSFGETQYF. The chain employs TRBV5-1 and TRBJ2-5, with no clear D. The V and J ends lost 5 bases and 5 bases respectively, with 7 bases between them. The CDR3 totals 11 residues. Germline CDR1 and CDR2: SGHRS and YFSETQ.

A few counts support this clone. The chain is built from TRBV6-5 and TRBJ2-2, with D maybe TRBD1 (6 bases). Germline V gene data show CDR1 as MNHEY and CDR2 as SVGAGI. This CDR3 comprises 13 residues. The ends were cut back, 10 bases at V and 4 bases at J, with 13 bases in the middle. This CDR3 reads CATTGLGTGELFF. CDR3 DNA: TGTGCCACCACAGGGTTAGGCACCGGGGAGCTGTTTTTT.

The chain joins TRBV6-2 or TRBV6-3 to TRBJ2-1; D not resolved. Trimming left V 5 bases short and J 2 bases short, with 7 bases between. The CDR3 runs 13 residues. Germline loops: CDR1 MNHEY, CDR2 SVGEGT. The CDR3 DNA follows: TGTGCCAGCAGTAACCCTCCCTACAATGAGCAGTTCTTC. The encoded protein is CASSNPPYNEQFF.

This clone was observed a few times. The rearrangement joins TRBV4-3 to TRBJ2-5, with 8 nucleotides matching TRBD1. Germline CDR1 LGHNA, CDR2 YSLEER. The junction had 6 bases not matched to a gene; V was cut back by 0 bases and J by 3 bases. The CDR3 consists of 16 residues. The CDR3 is CASSQDSTGVEETQYF. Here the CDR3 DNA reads TGCGCCAGCAGCCAAGATTCGACAGGGGTTGAAGAGACCCAGTACTTC.

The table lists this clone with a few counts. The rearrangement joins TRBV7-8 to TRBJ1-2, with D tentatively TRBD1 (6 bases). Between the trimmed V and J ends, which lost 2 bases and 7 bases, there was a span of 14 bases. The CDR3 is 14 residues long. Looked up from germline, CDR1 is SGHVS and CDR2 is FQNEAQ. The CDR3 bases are TGTGCCAGCAGCTTAAGTACAGGGAAAGTTGGCTACACCTTC. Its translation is CASSLSTGKVGYTF.

As DNA, the CDR3 is TGTGCCATCAGTCGTTACAGAAATGAAAAACTGTTTTTT. It translates to CAISRYRNEKLFF. V usage is TRBV10-3 and J usage is TRBJ1-4; D call uncertain. Germline lookup yields CDR1 ENHRY and CDR2 SYGVKD. This CDR3 comprises 13 residues. Trimming cost V 5 bases and J 5 bases, with 9 bases left between them.

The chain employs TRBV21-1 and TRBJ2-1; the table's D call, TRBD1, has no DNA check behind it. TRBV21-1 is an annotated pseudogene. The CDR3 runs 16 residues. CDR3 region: CASTTKKGITNNEQFF. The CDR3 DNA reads TGTGCCAGTACCACCAAAAAGGGGATTACGAACAATGAGCAGTTCTTC.

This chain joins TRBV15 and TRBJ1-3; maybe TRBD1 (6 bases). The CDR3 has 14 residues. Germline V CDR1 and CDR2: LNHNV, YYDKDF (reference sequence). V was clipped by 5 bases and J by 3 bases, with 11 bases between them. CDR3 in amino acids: CATSGQFVGNTIYF. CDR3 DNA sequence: TGTGCCACCAGCGGACAGTTTGTTGGAAACACCATATATTTT.

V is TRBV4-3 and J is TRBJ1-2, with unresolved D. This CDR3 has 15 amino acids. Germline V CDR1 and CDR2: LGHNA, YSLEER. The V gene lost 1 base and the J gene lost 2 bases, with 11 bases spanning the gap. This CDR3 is CASSQGSIGNYGYTF. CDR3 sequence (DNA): TGCGCCAGCAGCCAAGGCTCGATCGGGAACTATGGCTACACCTTC.

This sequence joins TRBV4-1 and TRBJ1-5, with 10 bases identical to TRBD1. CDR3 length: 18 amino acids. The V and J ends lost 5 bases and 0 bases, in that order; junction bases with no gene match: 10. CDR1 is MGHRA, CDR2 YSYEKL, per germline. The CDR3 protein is CASSSPGQGISSNQPQHF. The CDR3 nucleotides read TGCGCCAGCAGCTCTCCGGGACAGGGGATAAGTAGCAATCAGCCCCAGCATTTT.

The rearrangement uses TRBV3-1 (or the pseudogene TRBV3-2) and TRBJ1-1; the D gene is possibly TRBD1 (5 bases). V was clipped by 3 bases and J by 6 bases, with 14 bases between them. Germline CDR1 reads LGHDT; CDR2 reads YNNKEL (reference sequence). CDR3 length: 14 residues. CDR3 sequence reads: CASSQAGRGAEAFF. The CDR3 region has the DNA TGTGCCAGCAGCCAGGCGGGCCGGGGGGCTGAAGCTTTCTTT.

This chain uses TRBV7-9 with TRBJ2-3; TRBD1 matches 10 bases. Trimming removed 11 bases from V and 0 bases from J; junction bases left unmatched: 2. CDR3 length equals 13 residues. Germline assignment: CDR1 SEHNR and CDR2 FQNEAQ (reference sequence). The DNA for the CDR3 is TGTGCCGGGGACAGGGGAAGCACAGATACGCAGTATTTT. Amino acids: CAGDRGSTDTQYF.

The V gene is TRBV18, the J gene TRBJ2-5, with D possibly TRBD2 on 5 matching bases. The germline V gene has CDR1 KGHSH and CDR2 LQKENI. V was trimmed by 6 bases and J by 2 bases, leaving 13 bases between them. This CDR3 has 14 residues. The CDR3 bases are TGTGCCAGCTCCCCGGGATTAGCGCAAGAGACCCAGTACTTC. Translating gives CASSPGLAQETQYF. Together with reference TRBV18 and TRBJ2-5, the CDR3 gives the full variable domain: NAGVMQNPRHLVRRRGQEARLRCSPMKGHSHVYWYRQLPEEGLKFMVYLQKENIIDESGMPKERFSAEFPKEGPSILRIQQVVRGDSAAYFCASSPGLAQETQYFGPGTRLLVL.

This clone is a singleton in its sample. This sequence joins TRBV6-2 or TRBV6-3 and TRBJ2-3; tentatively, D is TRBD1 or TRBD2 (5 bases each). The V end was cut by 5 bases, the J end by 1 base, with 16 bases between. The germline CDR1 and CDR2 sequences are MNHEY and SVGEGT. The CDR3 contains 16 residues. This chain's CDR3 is CASSHNVGTGTDTQYF. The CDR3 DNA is TGTGCCAGCAGTCACAACGTGGGGACGGGCACAGATACGCAGTATTTT.

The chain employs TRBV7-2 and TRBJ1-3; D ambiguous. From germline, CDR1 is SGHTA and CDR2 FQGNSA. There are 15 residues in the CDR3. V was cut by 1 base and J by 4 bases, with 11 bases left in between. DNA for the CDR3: TGTGCCAGCAGCTTAGGGCGCGGGTCCGGAAACACCATATATTTT. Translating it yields CASSLGRGSGNTIYF.

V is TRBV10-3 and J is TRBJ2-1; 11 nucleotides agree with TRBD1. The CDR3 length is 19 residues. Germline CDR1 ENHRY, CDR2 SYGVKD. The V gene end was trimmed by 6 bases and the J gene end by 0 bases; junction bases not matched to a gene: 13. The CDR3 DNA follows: TGTGCCATCAGCGCCACCGGGACAGGGGGTGCCCGCTCCTACAATGAGCAGTTCTTC. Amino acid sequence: CAISATGTGGARSYNEQFF.

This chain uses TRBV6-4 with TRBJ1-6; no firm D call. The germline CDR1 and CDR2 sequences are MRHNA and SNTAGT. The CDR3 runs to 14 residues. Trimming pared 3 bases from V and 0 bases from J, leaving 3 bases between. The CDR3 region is CASSDFSYNSPLHF. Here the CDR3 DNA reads TGTGCCAGCAGTGATTTCTCCTATAATTCACCCCTCCACTTT.

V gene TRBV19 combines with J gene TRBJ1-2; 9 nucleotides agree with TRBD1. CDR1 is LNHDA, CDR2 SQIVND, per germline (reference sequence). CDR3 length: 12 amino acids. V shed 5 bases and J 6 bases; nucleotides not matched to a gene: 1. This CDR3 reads CASSDRGDGYTF. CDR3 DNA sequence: TGTGCCAGTAGTGACAGGGGGGATGGCTACACCTTC.

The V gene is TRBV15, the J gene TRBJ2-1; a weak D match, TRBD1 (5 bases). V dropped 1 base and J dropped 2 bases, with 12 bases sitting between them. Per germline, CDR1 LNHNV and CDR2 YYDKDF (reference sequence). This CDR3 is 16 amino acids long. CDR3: CATSRGQGAPYNEQFF. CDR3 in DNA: TGTGCCACCAGCAGAGGTCAAGGGGCCCCCTACAATGAGCAGTTCTTC.

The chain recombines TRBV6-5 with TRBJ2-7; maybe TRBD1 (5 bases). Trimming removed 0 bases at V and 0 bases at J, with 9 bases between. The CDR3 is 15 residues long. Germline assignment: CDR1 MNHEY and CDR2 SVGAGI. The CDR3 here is CASSYSDRASYEQYF. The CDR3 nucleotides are TGTGCCAGCAGTTACTCCGACAGAGCCTCCTACGAGCAGTACTTC.

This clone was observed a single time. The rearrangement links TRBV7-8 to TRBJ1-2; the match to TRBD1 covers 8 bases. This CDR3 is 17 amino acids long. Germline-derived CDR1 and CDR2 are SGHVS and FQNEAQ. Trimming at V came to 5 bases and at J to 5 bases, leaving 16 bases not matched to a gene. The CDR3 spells CASSPGQGGAFGYGYTF. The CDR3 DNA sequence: TGTGCCAGCAGCCCAGGACAGGGTGGTGCTTTTGGATATGGCTACACCTTC.

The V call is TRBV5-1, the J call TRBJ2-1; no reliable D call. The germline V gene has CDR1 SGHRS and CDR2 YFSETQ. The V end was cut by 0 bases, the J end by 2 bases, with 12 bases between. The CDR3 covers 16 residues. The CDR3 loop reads CASSLDIDPPYNEQFF. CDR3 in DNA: TGCGCCAGCAGCTTGGATATAGATCCCCCCTACAATGAGCAGTTCTTC. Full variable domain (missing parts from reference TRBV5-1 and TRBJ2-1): KAGVTQTPRYLIKTRGQQVTLSCSPISGHRSVSWYQQTPGQGLQFLFEYFSETQRNKGNFPGRFSGRQFSNSRSEMNVSTLELGDSALYLCASSLDIDPPYNEQFFGPGTRLTVL.

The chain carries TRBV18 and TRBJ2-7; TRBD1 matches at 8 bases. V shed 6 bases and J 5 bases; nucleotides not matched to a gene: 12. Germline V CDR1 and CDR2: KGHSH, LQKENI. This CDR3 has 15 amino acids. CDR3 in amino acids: CASSATSGGRDEQYF. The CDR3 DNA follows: TGTGCCAGCTCGGCTACCTCAGGGGGCAGGGACGAGCAGTACTTC.

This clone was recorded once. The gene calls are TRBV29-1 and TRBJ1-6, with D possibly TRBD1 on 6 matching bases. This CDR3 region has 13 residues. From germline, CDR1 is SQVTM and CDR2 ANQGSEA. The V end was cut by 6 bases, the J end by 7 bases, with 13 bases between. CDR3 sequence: CSVSMDRNSPLHF. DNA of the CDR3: TGCAGCGTATCAATGGACAGAAATTCACCCCTCCACTTT.

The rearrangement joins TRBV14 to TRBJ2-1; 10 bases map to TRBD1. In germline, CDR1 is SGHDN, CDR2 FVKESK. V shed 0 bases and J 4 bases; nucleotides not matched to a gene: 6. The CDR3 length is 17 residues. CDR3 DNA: TGTGCCAGCAGCCAAGATCGGGGGACAGGGGTTTACAATGAGCAGTTCTTC. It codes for CASSQDRGTGVYNEQFF.